This TCR beta chain was identified during a study of regulatory T cells in long-lasting Graves disease. General study findings and limits: Fewer public clonotypes were shared by new patients (roughly 970) than by persistent patients (around 2,900).

The table lists this clonotype with a few counts. Antigen: not known. Time point in this sample: persistent/refractory GD, antithyroid drugs over 5 years with positive TRAb. RNA from PBMCs was the source of the TCR library. Combining iRepertoire HTBI primers with Arm-PCR of CDR3 regions, the authors built TCR beta libraries. TCRdb called the multiplex PCR reads again in MiXCR, with one record for every CDR3 protein. The repertoire includes about 470,000 distinct CDR3 sequences, around a fifth of them detected once, and roughly 7% sits in the top ten. CDR3 length: 15 amino acids. The J segment lost 7 bases and the V segment lost 4 bases, leaving 7 bases of the junction unmatched. From germline, CDR1 is SEHNR and CDR2 FQNEAQ (reference sequence).

The receptor was derived from a female donor with Graves disease. The sequencing here drew on peripheral blood mononuclear cells (PBMCs), taken when the disease was refractory, from a patient treated with antithyroid drugs. The V gene is TRBV7-9, the J gene TRBJ1-4; 9 bases are a match to TRBD1. The DNA for the CDR3 is TGTGCCAGCAGCTATTTCTCGACAGGGGGTGAAAAACTGTTTTTT. This gives the protein CASSYFSTGGEKLFF.